The source of this T cell receptor (beta chain) is a study of blood T cell repertoires in COVID-19. CDR3 length equals 15 residues. The germline gives CDR1 SGHTA, CDR2 FQGNSA. The J segment lost 5 bases and the V segment lost 3 bases, leaving 7 bases of the junction unmatched. Clones were sequenced by immunoSEQ multiplex PCR, and TCRdb holds only the in-frame ones, with some missing. The sample shows around 300,000 clones, 70% to 90% of them seen only once. This clone occurred once. The sequenced sample consisted of peripheral blood. V usage is TRBV7-2 and J usage is TRBJ2-5, with TRBD2 identical over 9 bases. The sequence was obtained from a woman in her 70s with COVID-19, enrolled during active disease. CDR3 in DNA: TGTGCCAGCAGCTTTGGCGGGGGGGCTTTGGAGACCCAGTACTTC. Translating it yields CASSFGGGALETQYF. The whole variable domain, remainder taken from reference TRBV7-2 and TRBJ2-5, is GAGVSQSPSNKVTEKGKDVELRCDPISGHTALYWYRQSLGQGLEFLIYFQGNSAPDKSGLPSDRFSAERTGGSVSTLTIQRTQQEDSAVYLCASSFGGGALETQYFGPGTRLLVL.